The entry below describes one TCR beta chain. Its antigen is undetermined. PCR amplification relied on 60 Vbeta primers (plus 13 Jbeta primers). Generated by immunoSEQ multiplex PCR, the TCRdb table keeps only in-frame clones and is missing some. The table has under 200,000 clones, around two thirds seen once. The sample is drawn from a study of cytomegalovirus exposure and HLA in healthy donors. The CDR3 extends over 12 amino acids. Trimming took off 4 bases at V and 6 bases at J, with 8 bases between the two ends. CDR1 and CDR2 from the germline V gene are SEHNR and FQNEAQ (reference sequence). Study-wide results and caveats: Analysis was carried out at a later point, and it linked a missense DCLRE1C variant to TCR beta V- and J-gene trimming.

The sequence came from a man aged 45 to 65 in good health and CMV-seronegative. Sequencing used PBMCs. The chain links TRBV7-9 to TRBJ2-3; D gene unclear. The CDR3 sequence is CASSSQADTQYF. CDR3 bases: TGTGCCAGCAGCTCCCAGGCGGATACGCAGTATTTT.